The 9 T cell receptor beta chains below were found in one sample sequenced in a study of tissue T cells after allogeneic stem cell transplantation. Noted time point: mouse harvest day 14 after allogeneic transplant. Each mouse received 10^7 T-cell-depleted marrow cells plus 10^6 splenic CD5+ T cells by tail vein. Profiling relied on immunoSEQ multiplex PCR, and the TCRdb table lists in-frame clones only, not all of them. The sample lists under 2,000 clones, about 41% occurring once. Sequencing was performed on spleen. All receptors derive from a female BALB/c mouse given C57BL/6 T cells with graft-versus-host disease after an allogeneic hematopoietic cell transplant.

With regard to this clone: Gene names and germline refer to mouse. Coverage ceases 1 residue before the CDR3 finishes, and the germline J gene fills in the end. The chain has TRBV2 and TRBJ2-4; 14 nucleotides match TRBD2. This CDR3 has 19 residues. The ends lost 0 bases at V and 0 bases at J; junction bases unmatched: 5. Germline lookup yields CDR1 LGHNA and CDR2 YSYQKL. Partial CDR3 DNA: TGTGCCAGCAGCCAAGAGGGACTGGGGGGGCGCAGTAGTCAAAACACCTTGTAC. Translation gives CASSQEGLGGRSSQNTLY. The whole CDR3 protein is CASSQEGLGGRSSQNTLYF.

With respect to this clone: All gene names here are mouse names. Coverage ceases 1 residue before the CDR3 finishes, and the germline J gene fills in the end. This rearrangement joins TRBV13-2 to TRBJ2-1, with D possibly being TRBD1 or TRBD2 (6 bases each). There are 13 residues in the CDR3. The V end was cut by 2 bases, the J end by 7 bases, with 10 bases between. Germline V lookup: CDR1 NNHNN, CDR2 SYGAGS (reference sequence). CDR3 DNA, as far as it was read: TGTGCCAGCGGTGACCGGGGGCGAGCTGAGCAGTTC. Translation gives CASGDRGRAEQF. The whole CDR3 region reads CASGDRGRAEQFF.

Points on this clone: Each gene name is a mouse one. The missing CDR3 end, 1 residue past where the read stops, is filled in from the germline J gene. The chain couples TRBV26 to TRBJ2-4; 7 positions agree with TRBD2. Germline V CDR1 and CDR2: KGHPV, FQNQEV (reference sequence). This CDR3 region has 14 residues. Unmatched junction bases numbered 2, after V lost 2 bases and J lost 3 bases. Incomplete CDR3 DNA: TGTGCCAGCAGTCTGGACTGGGACCAAAACACCTTGTAC. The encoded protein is CASSLDWDQNTLY. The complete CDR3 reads CASSLDWDQNTLYF.

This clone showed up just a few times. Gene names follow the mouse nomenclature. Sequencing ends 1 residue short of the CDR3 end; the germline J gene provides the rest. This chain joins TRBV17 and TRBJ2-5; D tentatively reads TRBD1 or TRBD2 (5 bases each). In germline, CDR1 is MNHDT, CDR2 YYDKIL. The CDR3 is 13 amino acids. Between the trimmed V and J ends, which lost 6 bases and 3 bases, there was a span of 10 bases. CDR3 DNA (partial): TGTGCTAGCAGGGGGGACGTACAAGACACCCAGTAC. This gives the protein CASRGDVQDTQY. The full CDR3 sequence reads CASRGDVQDTQYF.

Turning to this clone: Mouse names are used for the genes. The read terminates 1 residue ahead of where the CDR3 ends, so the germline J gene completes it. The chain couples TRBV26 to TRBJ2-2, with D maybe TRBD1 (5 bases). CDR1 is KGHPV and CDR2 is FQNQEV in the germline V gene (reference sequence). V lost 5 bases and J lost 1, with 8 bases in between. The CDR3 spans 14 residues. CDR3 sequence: CASSIGQNTGQLYF. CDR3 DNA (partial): TGTGCCAGCAGTATCGGACAAAACACCGGGCAGCTCTAC.

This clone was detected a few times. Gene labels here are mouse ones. CDR3 sequence: CASSETGGADTQYF. The sequenced part of the CDR3 DNA is TGTGCCAGCAGTGAGACTGGGGGGGCTGACACCCAGTAC. The rearrangement joins TRBV19 to TRBJ2-5; 12 bases agree with TRBD2. The read terminates 1 residue ahead of where the CDR3 ends, so the germline J gene completes it. The germline CDR1 and CDR2 sequences are FNHDT and SITEND (reference sequence). The CDR3 spans 14 residues. V was clipped by 4 bases and J by 6 bases; unmatched bases: 3. The variable domain in full, completed from reference TRBV19 and TRBJ2-5, reads GGIITQTPKFLIGQEGQKLTLKCQQNFNHDTMYWYRQDSGKGLRLIYYSITENDLQKGDLSEGYDASREKKSSFSLTVTSAQKNEMAVFLCASSETGGADTQYFGPGTRLLVL.

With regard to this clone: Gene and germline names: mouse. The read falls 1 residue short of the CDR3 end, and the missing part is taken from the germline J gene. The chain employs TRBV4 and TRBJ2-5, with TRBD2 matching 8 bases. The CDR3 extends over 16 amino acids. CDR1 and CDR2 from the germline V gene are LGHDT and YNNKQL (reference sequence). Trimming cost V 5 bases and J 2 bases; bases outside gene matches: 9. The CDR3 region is CASSPRGGGVQDTQYF. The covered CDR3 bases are TGTGCCAGCAGCCCTCGGGGTGGGGGGGTCCAAGACACCCAGTAC.

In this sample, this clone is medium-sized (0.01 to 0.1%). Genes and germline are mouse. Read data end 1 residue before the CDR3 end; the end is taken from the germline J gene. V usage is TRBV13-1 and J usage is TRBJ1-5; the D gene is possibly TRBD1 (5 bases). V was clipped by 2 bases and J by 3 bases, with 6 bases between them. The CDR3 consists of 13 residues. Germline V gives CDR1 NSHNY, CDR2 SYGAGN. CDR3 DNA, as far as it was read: TGTGCCAGCAGTGACAGGGTCAACCAGGCTCCGCTT. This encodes CASSDRVNQAPL. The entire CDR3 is CASSDRVNQAPLF.

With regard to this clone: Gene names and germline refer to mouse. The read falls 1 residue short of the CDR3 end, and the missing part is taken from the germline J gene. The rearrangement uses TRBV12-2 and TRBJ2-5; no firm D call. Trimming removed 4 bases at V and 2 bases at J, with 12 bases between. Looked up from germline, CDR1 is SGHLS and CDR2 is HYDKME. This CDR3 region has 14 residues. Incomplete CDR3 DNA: TGTGCCAGCTCCATGGAGGGTCGCCAAGACACCCAGTAC. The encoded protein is CASSMEGRQDTQY. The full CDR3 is CASSMEGRQDTQYF.